Listed below are T cell receptor beta chains from one sample, sequenced in a study of shared clonotypes between healthy human individuals. Clones were read by immunoSEQ multiplex PCR, and TCRdb kept only the in-frame ones, dropping some. The sample carries millions of clones, 85% to 95% recorded once. Sequencing used naive CD8+ T cells sorted from blood. These receptors all come from a man between 18 and 29 years old in good health. Each CDR3 is given with its conserved first and last residue. Each record gives: CDR3 DNA, CDR3 protein, V gene, J gene, D gene, clone size, CDR3 length. A D gene is named only where the DNA matches it firmly. Not all rows give a size; the values are once, few, many and, for expanded clones, a class.

cdr3_nt: TGTGCCAGCAGTCCTCATCCGCCAGCTAACTATGGCTACACCTTC
cdr3_aa: CASSPHPPANYGYTF
v_call: TRBV27
j_call: TRBJ1-2
d_call: -
clone_size: -
cdr3_length: 15

cdr3_nt: TGCGCCAGCAGCCAAGCGGGGTCCGGCGGGGAGCTGTTTTTT
cdr3_aa: CASSQAGSGGELFF
v_call: TRBV4-1
j_call: TRBJ2-2
d_call: -
clone_size: -
cdr3_length: 14

cdr3_nt: TGTGCCAGCAGTTTAAGTGTCCTCCCCTCCTACGAGCAGTACTTC
cdr3_aa: CASSLSVLPSYEQYF
v_call: TRBV28
j_call: TRBJ2-7
d_call: -
clone_size: once
cdr3_length: 15

cdr3_nt: TGTGCCAGCAACGGAGGGCCAGGAAACACCATATATTTT
cdr3_aa: CASNGGPGNTIYF
v_call: TRBV6-5
j_call: TRBJ1-3
d_call: -
clone_size: -
cdr3_length: 13

cdr3_nt: TGTGCCTGGAGTGTCCTGACAGGGCACGAGCAGTACTTC
cdr3_aa: CAWSVLTGHEQYF
v_call: TRBV30
j_call: TRBJ2-7
d_call: TRBD1
clone_size: -
cdr3_length: 13

cdr3_nt: TGTGCCAGCAGCTTCCTAAAGGTACAGGGTCAAGCTGAAGCTTTCTTT
cdr3_aa: CASSFLKVQGQAEAFF
v_call: TRBV11-2
j_call: TRBJ1-1
d_call: -
clone_size: -
cdr3_length: 16

cdr3_nt: TGTGCCATCAGCGACACCAGCGATTCCTACGAGCAGTACTTC
cdr3_aa: CAISDTSDSYEQYF
v_call: TRBV10-3
j_call: TRBJ2-7
d_call: -
clone_size: -
cdr3_length: 14

cdr3_nt: TGCGCCAGCAGCCACGAACCGGGGACTGAAGCTTTCTTT
cdr3_aa: CASSHEPGTEAFF
v_call: TRBV4-3
j_call: TRBJ1-1
d_call: -
clone_size: -
cdr3_length: 13

cdr3_nt: TGTGCCTGGAGTGTATTTGGGGGCCCTAGGACAGATACGCAGTATTTT
cdr3_aa: CAWSVFGGPRTDTQYF
v_call: TRBV30
j_call: TRBJ2-3
d_call: -
clone_size: -
cdr3_length: 16

cdr3_nt: TGTGCCAGCAGCGTCCTCGGACTAGCGGGAGGAGAGCAGTACTTC
cdr3_aa: CASSVLGLAGGEQYF
v_call: TRBV9
j_call: TRBJ2-7
d_call: TRBD2
clone_size: few
cdr3_length: 15

cdr3_nt: TGTGCCAGCAGCGTAGGGCCCCAGGGCACAAAGACCTTC
cdr3_aa: CASSVGPQGTKTF
v_call: TRBV7-8
j_call: TRBJ1-2
d_call: -
clone_size: -
cdr3_length: 13

cdr3_nt: TGTGCCAGCAGTCCAGGACAGGGGGCGAACACTGAAGCTTTCTTT
cdr3_aa: CASSPGQGANTEAFF
v_call: TRBV27
j_call: TRBJ1-1
d_call: TRBD1
clone_size: -
cdr3_length: 15

cdr3_nt: TGTGCCAGCAGTGGGCAGACCAACTATGGCTACACCTTC
cdr3_aa: CASSGQTNYGYTF
v_call: TRBV2
j_call: TRBJ1-2
d_call: -
clone_size: few
cdr3_length: 13

cdr3_nt: TGTGCCACCTCAGCGTCGGACAGGTATTACGAGCAGTACTTC
cdr3_aa: CATSASDRYYEQYF
v_call: TRBV27
j_call: TRBJ2-7
d_call: TRBD1
clone_size: -
cdr3_length: 14

cdr3_nt: TGTGCCAGCAGCGTACCATCAGGGGGCCCAGATACGCAGTATTTT
cdr3_aa: CASSVPSGGPDTQYF
v_call: TRBV9
j_call: TRBJ2-3
d_call: TRBD1
clone_size: -
cdr3_length: 15

cdr3_nt: TGTGCCAGCAGTTTGAGGCAGACCTACGAGCAGTACTTC
cdr3_aa: CASSLRQTYEQYF
v_call: TRBV27
j_call: TRBJ2-7
d_call: -
clone_size: -
cdr3_length: 13

cdr3_nt: TGTGCCAGCAGCCTAGCGGGGTGGAATGAGCAGTTCTTC
cdr3_aa: CASSLAGWNEQFF
v_call: TRBV27
j_call: TRBJ2-1
d_call: TRBD2
clone_size: -
cdr3_length: 13

cdr3_nt: TGTGCCAGCAGCTTAGTCGTTGCTAGCGGCCCCACAGATACGCAGTATTTT
cdr3_aa: CASSLVVASGPTDTQYF
v_call: TRBV7-6
j_call: TRBJ2-3
d_call: TRBD2
clone_size: -
cdr3_length: 17

cdr3_nt: TGCAGCGTTGTAGTAGGGGCGGACTATGGCTACACCTTC
cdr3_aa: CSVVVGADYGYTF
v_call: TRBV29-1
j_call: TRBJ1-2
d_call: -
clone_size: -
cdr3_length: 13

cdr3_nt: TGTGCCAGCAGTGAAGCGAGCTATGGCTACACCTTC
cdr3_aa: CASSEASYGYTF
v_call: TRBV6-1
j_call: TRBJ1-2
d_call: -
clone_size: -
cdr3_length: 12

cdr3_nt: TGTGCCAGCAGCCCGGGGATCGGAGGATACAATGAGCAGTTCTTC
cdr3_aa: CASSPGIGGYNEQFF
v_call: TRBV7-9
j_call: TRBJ2-1
d_call: -
clone_size: -
cdr3_length: 15

cdr3_nt: TGTGCCAGCAGCAAGACAGGGAGCACAGATACGCAGTATTTT
cdr3_aa: CASSKTGSTDTQYF
v_call: TRBV9
j_call: TRBJ2-3
d_call: TRBD1
clone_size: -
cdr3_length: 14

cdr3_nt: TGTGCCAGCAGTTATAGACTAGCGGGAGACAATGAGCAGTTCTTC
cdr3_aa: CASSYRLAGDNEQFF
v_call: TRBV6-5
j_call: TRBJ2-1
d_call: TRBD2
clone_size: -
cdr3_length: 15